These T cell receptor beta chains were read from a single sample in a study of neurological immune-mediated disorders. TCRdb called the 5' RACE reads again in MiXCR, with one record for every CDR3 protein. The sample yields more than 75,000 distinct CDR3 sequences, about 4% seen once. Sequenced input: PBMCs. These TCRs come from a woman aged 55-69 years with multiple sclerosis. CDR3s include the opening cysteine and the closing phenylalanine or tryptophan. D genes are given only for firm matches. Where a row states a size, it is once, few, many or the class of an expanded clone; other rows omit it.

j_call: TRBJ1-1
v_call: TRBV5-1
d_call: -
clone_size: many
cdr3_aa: CASRSSVDVPNTEAFF
cdr3_nt: TGCGCCAGCAGGTCGTCAGTCGATGTTCCGAACACTGAAGCTTTCTTT

j_call: TRBJ1-2
v_call: TRBV20-1
d_call: -
clone_size: many
cdr3_aa: CSALRAGYDDYGYTF
cdr3_nt: TGCAGTGCTCTCAGGGCAGGGTATGACGACTATGGCTACACCTTC

j_call: TRBJ2-5
v_call: TRBV5-1
d_call: TRBD1
clone_size: many
cdr3_aa: CASSSPRGLGETQYF
cdr3_nt: TGCGCCAGCAGCTCCCCCAGGGGGCTGGGAGAGACCCAGTACTTC

j_call: TRBJ2-2
v_call: TRBV3-1
d_call: -
clone_size: -
cdr3_aa: CASSQGTGELFF
cdr3_nt: TGTGCCAGCAGCCAGGGCACCGGGGAGCTGTTTTTT

j_call: TRBJ2-7
v_call: TRBV29-1
d_call: -
clone_size: many
cdr3_aa: CSVTSESYEQYF
cdr3_nt: TGCAGCGTTACAAGCGAATCCTACGAGCAGTACTTC

j_call: TRBJ2-6
v_call: TRBV7-8
d_call: -
clone_size: many
cdr3_aa: CASSRNQGPGANVLTF
cdr3_nt: TGTGCCAGCAGCCGAAACCAGGGACCTGGGGCCAACGTCCTGACTTTC

j_call: TRBJ2-1
v_call: TRBV20-1
d_call: -
clone_size: -
cdr3_aa: CSARDRGNPEQFF
cdr3_nt: TGCAGTGCTAGAGATAGGGGGAATCCCGAGCAGTTCTTC

j_call: TRBJ2-3
v_call: TRBV3-1
d_call: TRBD1
clone_size: many
cdr3_aa: CASSQEPGGSDFTDTQYF
cdr3_nt: TGTGCCAGCAGCCAAGAGCCAGGGGGCTCCGACTTCACAGATACGCAGTATTTT

j_call: TRBJ2-3
v_call: TRBV20-1
d_call: TRBD2
clone_size: many
cdr3_aa: CSASTSGGARTDTQYF
cdr3_nt: TGCAGTGCTAGTACTAGCGGGGGGGCCCGGACAGATACGCAGTATTTT

j_call: TRBJ2-7
v_call: TRBV20-1
d_call: -
clone_size: many
cdr3_aa: CSARDEGGGKYEQYF
cdr3_nt: TGCAGTGCTAGAGATGAGGGTGGGGGAAAGTACGAGCAGTACTTC

j_call: TRBJ2-1
v_call: TRBV20-1
d_call: TRBD2
clone_size: many
cdr3_aa: CSAQRGGFEQFF
cdr3_nt: TGCAGTGCTCAGCGGGGGGGCTTTGAGCAGTTCTTC

j_call: TRBJ1-5
v_call: TRBV2
d_call: -
clone_size: many
cdr3_aa: CANSRDGNQPQHF
cdr3_nt: TGTGCCAACTCCCGGGACGGCAATCAGCCCCAGCATTTT

j_call: TRBJ1-4
v_call: TRBV7-2
d_call: -
clone_size: many
cdr3_aa: CASSFYAGATNEKLFF
cdr3_nt: TGTGCCAGCAGCTTTTATGCAGGGGCAACTAATGAAAAACTGTTTTTT

j_call: TRBJ2-1
v_call: TRBV3-1
d_call: TRBD2
clone_size: many
cdr3_aa: CASSQGGGRNEQFF
cdr3_nt: TGTGCCAGCAGCCAAGGCGGGGGGCGAAATGAGCAGTTCTTC

j_call: TRBJ2-7
v_call: TRBV27
d_call: TRBD2
clone_size: many
cdr3_aa: CASGLAGPSYEQYF
cdr3_nt: TGTGCCAGCGGATTAGCGGGGCCCTCCTACGAGCAGTACTTC

j_call: TRBJ1-2
v_call: TRBV7-9
d_call: -
clone_size: many
cdr3_aa: CASSLGAGTETHGYTF
cdr3_nt: TGTGCCAGCAGCTTAGGTGCTGGAACGGAGACCCATGGCTACACCTTC

j_call: TRBJ2-3
v_call: TRBV7-2
d_call: TRBD2
clone_size: many
cdr3_aa: CASSLWAGGRYTQYF
cdr3_nt: TGTGCCAGCAGCTTATGGGCGGGGGGGCGGTATACGCAGTATTTT

j_call: TRBJ2-1
v_call: TRBV20-1
d_call: -
clone_size: many
cdr3_aa: CSASREGYDNEQFF
cdr3_nt: TGCAGTGCTAGTCGTGAAGGGTACGACAATGAGCAGTTCTTC

j_call: TRBJ2-3
v_call: TRBV9
d_call: TRBD2
clone_size: many
cdr3_aa: CASSPGLVGGDTQYF
cdr3_nt: TGTGCCAGCAGCCCGGGACTAGTGGGAGGGGATACGCAGTATTTT